This T cell receptor beta chain was profiled in a study of blood T cell repertoires in COVID-19. Overall study: Sites across the United States, Italy and Spain contributed samples from acute and convalescent COVID-19. From T cells, B-cell-depleted T cells, or PBMCs came the material, which was cDNA or gDNA.

In the original analysis: Amplification with reference gene primers provided the estimates of nucleated cell counts. Sequencing used immunoSEQ multiplex PCR; TCRdb keeps in-frame clones, though not all of them. V, J and clone size derive from that table, while D and trimming were established from the DNA sequence. The sample shows over 90,000 clones, about four fifths of them seen only once. Recruited during active infection, patients (from Seattle) were subsequently followed longitudinally. Sample: peripheral blood. The source of this sequence is an elderly man with COVID-19, enrolled during active disease.

CDR3 coding DNA: TGTGCCTGGAGCGCCGGACTAAATGAGCAGTTCTTC. It specifies CAWSAGLNEQFF. The chain recombines TRBV30 with TRBJ2-1; TRBD2 might be the D (6 bases). Germline loops: CDR1 GTSNPN, CDR2 SVGIG (reference sequence). The CDR3 consists of 12 residues. V shed 3 bases and J shed 7 bases, with 10 bases lying between them.